Listed here are 7 T cell receptor beta chains from one sample, sequenced in a study of neurological immune-mediated disorders (dated by TCRdb to between 2019 and 2020). Libraries were prepared through 5' RACE. These reads were obtained on an Illumina HiSeq 2500. Clones were called with MiXCR by TCRdb after fastp trimmed the public reads at Q25, and only in-frame beta chains were retained. Rows with one shared CDR3 protein collapse into an entry with the most common genes and DNA. The sample profile shows 50,000 to 55,000 distinct CDR3 sequences; approximately 3.9% of them were found once. 5.5% to 7.5% of the sample comes from the top ten. Sequenced: PBMCs. The receptors stem from a man aged 55 to 69 with multiple sclerosis.

This clonotype was seen ten or more times. The CDR3 here is CASSARVGPTGAFF. DNA of the CDR3: TGTGCCAGCAGTGCGAGGGTGGGCCCGACGGGAGCTTTCTTT. J is TRBJ1-1 and V is TRBV2; D ambiguous. The CDR3 sequence is 14 residues long. V lost 4 bases, J lost 10 bases, and 19 bases lay in between. Germline loops: CDR1 SNHLY, CDR2 FYNNEI. The full variable domain, completed using reference TRBV2 and TRBJ1-1, is EPEVTQTPSHQVTQMGQEVILRCVPISNHLYFYWYRQILGQKVEFLVSFYNNEISEKSEIFDDQFSVERPDGSNFTLKIRSTKLEDSAMYFCASSARVGPTGAFFGQGTRLTVV.

This clonotype was found many times. The chain employs TRBV6-1 and TRBJ2-3; 13 bases fit TRBD2. CDR1 is MNHNS, CDR2 SASEGT, per germline. The CDR3 runs 14 residues. J gave up 5 bases and V 6 bases, and 2 bases lay outside the gene matches. The CDR3 DNA is TGTGCCAGCAGAACTAGCGGGAGGGGAGATACGCAGTATTTT. This codes for CASRTSGRGDTQYF.

This clonotype has ten or more counts. The chain combines TRBV27 with TRBJ2-7; unclear D gene. V shed 3 bases and J shed 5 bases, with 14 bases lying between them. Germline CDR1 is MNHEY and CDR2 is SMNVEV (reference sequence). The CDR3 sequence is 14 residues long. Here the CDR3 reads CASSLGFARDEQYF. CDR3 nucleotide sequence: TGTGCCAGCAGTTTGGGATTTGCTCGGGACGAGCAGTACTTC.

This clonotype appeared many times. The genes are TRBV20-1 and TRBJ2-5; TRBD2 aligns across 9 bases. The CDR3 is 16 residues long. J lost 5 bases, V lost 0 bases, and 10 bases had no gene match. CDR1 is DFQATT, CDR2 SNEGSKA, per germline (reference sequence). CDR3 sequence: CSAREGGLAGQETQYF. The CDR3 bases are TGCAGTGCTAGAGAGGGGGGGCTAGCGGGGCAGGAGACCCAGTACTTC.

This clonotype was picked up many times. The chain uses TRBV5-1 and TRBJ2-1, with a tentative D call TRBD1 (9 bases). Deletions cut 1 base from V and 8 bases from J, with 19 bases between. The CDR3 runs 16 residues. Germline V gives CDR1 SGHRS, CDR2 YFSETQ. The CDR3, as DNA: TGCGCCAGCAGCTTGATAGCGGGACAGGGTATATATGAGCAGTTCTTC. Amino acids: CASSLIAGQGIYEQFF.

This clonotype showed up many times. V and J are TRBV6-4 and TRBJ2-5; D is undetermined. V was pared by 4 bases and J by 5 bases, with 17 bases between. The CDR3 is 15 residues long. Germline V gene sequence: CDR1 MRHNA, CDR2 SNTAGT. CDR3 sequence reads: CASSVSFGFGETQYF. Here the CDR3 DNA reads TGTGCCAGCAGTGTATCGTTCGGCTTCGGGGAGACCCAGTACTTC.

A note on this clonotype: A much more abundant neighbour one base away suggests this may be a read error. The chain combines TRBV14 with TRBJ2-3, with D maybe TRBD1 (5 bases). Germline V gene sequence: CDR1 SGHDN, CDR2 FVKESK. The CDR3 has 16 residues. Written as DNA, the CDR3 is TGTGCCAGCAGCCAAGGCCCTAGAGGCTCGACAGATAAGCAGTATTTT. As protein: CASSQGPRGSTDKQYF.